This entry describes one T cell receptor (beta chain). This sample is part of a study of T cell changes during pregnancy in multiple sclerosis. Here immunoSEQ multiplex PCR was the method, and the copy in TCRdb shows in-frame clones only, minus some. This sample yields 50,000 to 60,000 clones, of which 75% to 95% are seen a single time; roughly 3.5% belongs to the top ten. Germline V CDR1 and CDR2: SGDLS, YYNGEE. The CDR3 totals 16 residues. With 4 bases clipped from V and 5 bases from J, the junction kept 9 bases outside the gene matches. This receptor was identified in a female donor in good health, enrolled as a control in a pregnancy study. The sequencing here drew on peripheral blood, taken after pregnancy. The chain is built from TRBV9 and TRBJ2-7, with 13 nucleotides matching TRBD2. The CDR3 DNA is TGTGCCAGCAGCCTTTCCGCCGGGACTAGCGGGAACGAGCAGTACTTC. Amino acids: CASSLSAGTSGNEQYF.